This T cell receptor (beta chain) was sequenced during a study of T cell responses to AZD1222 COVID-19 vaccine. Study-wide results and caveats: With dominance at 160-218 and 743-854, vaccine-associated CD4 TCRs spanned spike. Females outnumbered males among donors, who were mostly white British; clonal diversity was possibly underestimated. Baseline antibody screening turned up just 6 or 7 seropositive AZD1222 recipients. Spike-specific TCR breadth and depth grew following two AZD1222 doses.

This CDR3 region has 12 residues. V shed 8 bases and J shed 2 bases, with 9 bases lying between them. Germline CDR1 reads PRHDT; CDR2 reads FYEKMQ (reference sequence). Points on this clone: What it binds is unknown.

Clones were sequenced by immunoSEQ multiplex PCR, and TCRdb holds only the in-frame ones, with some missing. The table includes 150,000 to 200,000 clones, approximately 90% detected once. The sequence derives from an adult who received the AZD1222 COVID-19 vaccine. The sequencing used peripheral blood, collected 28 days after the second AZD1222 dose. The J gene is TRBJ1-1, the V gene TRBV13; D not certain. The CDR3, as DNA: TGTGCCAGCGGTTTGGTTAACACTGAAGCTTTCTTT. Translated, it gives CASGLVNTEAFF.